The entry below gives a single T cell receptor (beta chain) sequence along with its context. Antigen: not known. This CDR3 is missing its conserved last phenylalanine or tryptophan, likely due to a read error. Because the CDR3's place on the DNA is in doubt, the DNA is left out and the CDR3 is given as listed by TCRdb. Counting both end residues, the CDR3 totals 9 amino acids. Germline V gives CDR1 KGHDR, CDR2 SFDVKD. This record comes from a study of T cells in Graves' hyperthyroidism and ophthalmopathy. Amplification of TCR beta CDR3 regions was performed using RNA transcripts as template. With the HTBI primer set, the TCR CDR3 went through a first round of RT-PCR. Each CDR3 protein gets one entry after TCRdb re-called the multiplex PCR reads with MiXCR. Seen here are 480,000 or so distinct CDR3 sequences, approximately 49% observed once, and the top ten hold about 45%. Exclusions: uncontrolled infection, other autoimmune disease, pregnancy, lactation. Based on clinical symptoms, serum thyroxine and TRAb, thyroid ultrasound and orbital computed tomography, diagnoses were reached.

The study, taken as a whole, reports: Ophthalmopathy, as predicted by the model, came a median roughly 6.8 months after the prediction. Ophthalmopathy stood apart from stable hyperthyroidism in a 13 V-J model.

The receptor was derived from an adult woman with Graves' disease, either hyperthyroidism or ophthalmopathy (not recorded which). The material sequenced was peripheral blood or thyroid tissue (not recorded which). The V and J genes are TRBV24-1 and TRBJ2-5; the table gives TRBD2 as D, unverified against the DNA. CDR3 loop: CATSEILAG.